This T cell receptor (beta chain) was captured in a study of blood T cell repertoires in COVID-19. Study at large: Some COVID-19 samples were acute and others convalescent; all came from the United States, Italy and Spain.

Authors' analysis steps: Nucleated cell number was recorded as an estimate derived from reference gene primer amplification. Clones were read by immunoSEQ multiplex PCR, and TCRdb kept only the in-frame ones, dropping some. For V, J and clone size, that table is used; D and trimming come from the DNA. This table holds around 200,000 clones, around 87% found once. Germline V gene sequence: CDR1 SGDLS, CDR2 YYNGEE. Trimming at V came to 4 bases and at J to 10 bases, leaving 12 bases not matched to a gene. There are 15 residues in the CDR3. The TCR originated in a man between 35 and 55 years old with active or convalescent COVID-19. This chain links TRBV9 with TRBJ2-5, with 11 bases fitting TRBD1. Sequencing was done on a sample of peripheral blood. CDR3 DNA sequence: TGTGCCAGCAGCCACGGACGAGTGGGACAGGGGGACCAGTACTTC. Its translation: CASSHGRVGQGDQYF.